This T cell receptor beta chain emerged from a study of cytomegalovirus exposure and HLA in healthy donors. Points from the study as a whole: In vitro work confirmed that a few CMV-associated chains recognize CMV antigens. The study labeled 150 to 200 TCR beta chains cytomegalovirus-associated. One later analysis, an examination of the 120 validation repertoires, found that first-cohort TCR clusters tended to co-occur in them. Most TCR sequences were seen very rarely across donors, but some public TCRs occurred in many.

Assay used: immunoSEQ multiplex PCR; TCRdb lists only in-frame clones, some missing. The table has 150,000 to 200,000 clones, about 85% seen once; the top ten hold about 16%. Germline CDR1 and CDR2: MDHEN and SYDVKM. The CDR3 covers 16 residues. V was cut by 5 bases and J by 1 base, with 17 bases left in between. Details on this clone: The antigen is unknown.

Sequencing was done on a sample of PBMCs. The chain uses TRBV28 and TRBJ1-1; the D gene is possibly TRBD1 (6 bases). This sequence was found in a man between 18 and 29 years old in good health and CMV-seropositive. The CDR3 sequence is CASSPRSGARNTEAFF. CDR3 nucleotide sequence: TGTGCCAGCAGTCCCAGGTCAGGGGCAAGGAACACTGAAGCTTTCTTT.